This T cell receptor (beta chain) was retrieved from a study of T-cell memory formation after mild COVID-19. CDR1 and CDR2 (germline): DFQATT, SNEGSKA (reference sequence). The CDR3 spans 15 residues. The V end lost 3 bases, the J end lost 2 bases, and 17 bases lay between the germline ends. Study observations and caveats: A second wave expanding day 15 to 37 was CD4+-biased; contracting clones were balanced. Contracting CD4+ clones were located mainly in CM and EM, and CD8+ clones in EMRA.

In TCRdb, the 5' RACE reads were re-called with MiXCR into one record per CDR3 protein. Among over 350,000 distinct CDR3 sequences listed, approximately 16% were seen once. This clonotype was observed a handful of times. What it recognizes is unknown. The chain joins TRBV20-1 to TRBJ2-7; D ambiguous. The sample was PBMCs or a T cell subset sorted from them (not recorded which). This clonotype was obtained from a man aged 18 to 30 who had mild COVID-19 (a few samples of this study predate the infection). Cell type and time point are not known. The CDR3 here is CSASVPGTATYEQYF. CDR3 nucleotides: TGCAGTGCTAGTGTCCCTGGAACGGCGACCTACGAGCAGTACTTC.